This TCR beta chain was identified in a study of blood T cell repertoires in COVID-19. Germline V CDR1 and CDR2: SGHRS, YFSETQ. The CDR3 extends over 15 amino acids. With V trimmed by 2 bases and J by 8 bases, 9 bases remained unmatched. Per the study methods: Amplified reference gene primers provided the basis for estimating nucleated cell counts. The method was immunoSEQ multiplex PCR; TCRdb's version includes in-frame clones alone and lacks a portion of them. That table supplies the V and J calls and clone size; D and trimming were determined from the DNA. The data show roughly 130,000 clones, about four fifths seen once.

This chain connects TRBV5-1 to TRBJ1-2; 10 bases agree with TRBD1. The clonotype was recovered from a woman older than 75 with acute or convalescent COVID-19. Sequencing input: peripheral blood. CDR3 region: CASSLDRGRLGGYTF. CDR3 bases: TGCGCCAGCAGCTTAGACAGGGGGCGCTTGGGCGGCTACACCTTC.